The rows below give T cell receptor beta chains drawn from one sample of a study of radiation and T cells in renal cell carcinoma. Some clones are missing from TCRdb's copy, which holds only in-frame ones; the method was immunoSEQ multiplex PCR. The top ten clones hold 25% to 40% of a sample with tens of thousands of clones, 81% of them seen once. Here the sequenced sample was blood, taken from a patient whose treatment included radiotherapy and nephrectomy. The receptors come from a man aged 55 to 70 with renal cell carcinoma. CDR3s include the opening cysteine and the closing phenylalanine or tryptophan. A D gene is named only where the DNA matches it firmly. For some rows the clone size is stated as once, few or many, or as a class when expanded; others skip it.

>TRBJ2-2|TRBD2|few|TRBV7-7
TGTGCTAGCAGCTCACTAGCGGACGACACCGGGGAGCTGTTTTTT
CASSSLADDTGELFF
>TRBJ2-7|NA|NA|TRBV6-1
TGTGCCAGCATCCAGGAGAGCTCCTACGAGCAGTACTTC
CASIQESSYEQYF
>TRBJ2-7|NA|NA|TRBV21-1
TGTGCCAGCAGCAAAGAAGGCGGGAGGACCTCCTACGAGCAGTACTTC
CASSKEGGRTSYEQYF
>TRBJ2-2|NA|NA|TRBV6-6
TGTGCCAGCAGGGACGACAGGACCTTGAACACCGGGGAGCTGTTTTTT
CASRDDRTLNTGELFF
>TRBJ1-1|NA|few|TRBV4-1
TGCGCCAGCAGCCAAGATCCCGTACAGGGCACTGAAGCTTTCTTT
CASSQDPVQGTEAFF
>TRBJ2-7|NA|NA|TRBV13
TGTGCCAGCAGCTTAGCGGCCACCTACGAGCAGTACTTC
CASSLAATYEQYF
>TRBJ2-3|TRBD2|few|TRBV4-3
TGCGCCAGCAGCCCAACTAGCGGGAGGGCCCCAGATACGCAGTATTTT
CASSPTSGRAPDTQYF
>TRBJ2-5|NA|NA|TRBV5-1
TGCGCCAGCAGCTCCCAAAAACAAGAGACCCAGTACTTC
CASSSQKQETQYF
>TRBJ1-2|NA|NA|TRBV6-1
TGTGCCAGCAGAGGGACGATGCACTATGGCTACACCTTC
CASRGTMHYGYTF
>TRBJ2-7|TRBD1|NA|TRBV10-3
TGTGCCATCAGTGAGCGACAGGGTACGCGCGAGCAGTACTTC
CAISERQGTREQYF
>TRBJ1-3|NA|NA|TRBV9
TGTGCCAGCAGCCCTCGGACAGAGAGTAGGACCATATATTTT
CASSPRTESRTIYF
>TRBJ2-1|TRBD2|NA|TRBV5-4
TGTGCCAGCAGCTTGGGACTAGCGGGAGTCAATGAGCAGTTCTTC
CASSLGLAGVNEQFF
>TRBJ2-5|NA|NA|TRBV15
TGTGCCACCAGCAGGGGTCAAGAGACCCAGTACTTC
CATSRGQETQYF
>TRBJ1-2|NA|NA|TRBV27
TGTGCCAGCAGTTCCTCTTTAGGGGGTGGCGATGGCTACACCTTC
CASSSSLGGGDGYTF
>TRBJ1-2|NA|NA|TRBV30
TGTGCCTGGAGCCCCTGGAACTATGGCTACACCTTC
CAWSPWNYGYTF
>TRBJ1-4|NA|NA|TRBV5-1
TGCGCCAGCAGCTCCTCCAGGGCGGCTAATGAAAAACTGTTTTTT
CASSSSRAANEKLFF
>TRBJ2-7|TRBD1|NA|TRBV5-6
TGTGCCAGCACGACAGGGATCGCCTCACAGCAGTACTTC
CASTTGIASQQYF
>TRBJ1-1|TRBD1|NA|TRBV7-3
TGTGCCAGCAGCCGCAGGGGGCCGGGGACTGAAGCTTTCTTT
CASSRRGPGTEAFF
>TRBJ2-5|TRBD2|NA|TRBV5-4
TGTGCCAGCAGTTCTCCGGCGGGAGGCTTCCAAGAGACCCAGTACTTC
CASSSPAGGFQETQYF
>TRBJ2-1|NA|few|TRBV19
TGTGCCAGTAGTCTGAGGGGGTCCTACAATGAGCAGTTCTTC
CASSLRGSYNEQFF
>TRBJ2-2|NA|NA|TRBV5-1
TGCGCCAGCCGGACCGCAGTTTTGAGTCCCGGGGAGCTGTTTTTT
CASRTAVLSPGELFF
>TRBJ1-1|NA|NA|TRBV7-3
TGTGCCAGCAGCTTATTCAGAGGGCACACTGAAGCTTTCTTT
CASSLFRGHTEAFF
>TRBJ1-1|TRBD1|NA|TRBV7-2
TGTGCCAGCAGCCCGCAAACCGGGACAGGGGGAGGAGCTTTCTTT
CASSPQTGTGGGAFF
>TRBJ1-5|TRBD1|NA|TRBV28
TGTGCCAGCAGTTTAGGGACAGATAATCAGCCCCAGCATTTT
CASSLGTDNQPQHF
>TRBJ1-2|NA|NA|TRBV30
TGTGCCTGGAGTGTACAGGGTTATGGCTACACCTTC
CAWSVQGYGYTF
>TRBJ2-3|NA|NA|TRBV19
TGTGCCAGTAGTCTGGCAGATACGCAGTATTTT
CASSLADTQYF
>TRBJ2-1|TRBD1|NA|TRBV5-4
TGTGCCAGCAGCCCGGGCCCTCCGGGACAGGGGGACAATGAGCAGTTCTTC
CASSPGPPGQGDNEQFF
>TRBJ2-7|TRBD2|NA|TRBV2
TGTGCCAGCAGTTTAGCGGGCTCCTACGAGCAGTACTTC
CASSLAGSYEQYF
>TRBJ1-1|NA|NA|TRBV7-2
TGTGCCAGCAGCCCCGGGTTAGCCCAGACTGAAGCTTTCTTT
CASSPGLAQTEAFF
>TRBJ2-5|NA|NA|TRBV7-2
TGTGCCAGCAGCTTAAGTGGACTACCTCAAGAGACCCAGTACTTC
CASSLSGLPQETQYF
>TRBJ2-1|TRBD2|once|TRBV5-1
TGCGCCAGCAGCTTAATGGGACTAGCCGGCAATGAGCAGTTCTTC
CASSLMGLAGNEQFF
>TRBJ1-4|NA|once|TRBV5-6
TGTGCCAGCAGCTTTCGGGGGTTAGGTGAAAAACTGTTTTTT
CASSFRGLGEKLFF
>TRBJ2-7|TRBD1|few|TRBV29-1
TGCAGCGTTACACAGGGGTACTACGAGCAGTACTTC
CSVTQGYYEQYF
>TRBJ1-3|NA|NA|TRBV7-8
TGTGCCAGCAGCTTAACAGGGACGACTGGAAACACCATATATTTT
CASSLTGTTGNTIYF
>TRBJ2-1|TRBD2|NA|TRBV2
TGTGCCAGCAGTGAAAGTGGCGGGAGGTACTACAATGAGCAGTTCTTC
CASSESGGRYYNEQFF
>TRBJ1-2|NA|once|TRBV1
TGCACCAGCAGCCACGACCCCGGGGCAGGCCATGGCTACACCTTC
CTSSHDPGAGHGYTF
>TRBJ1-6|NA|NA|TRBV7-2
TGTGCCAGCAGCTTTGGCCGGGCTCCATCCCTATCACCCCTCCACTTT
CASSFGRAPSLSPLHF
>TRBJ1-1|NA|NA|TRBV7-9
TGTGCCAGCAGCTCCCAGGGCGGCACTGAAGCTTTCTTT
CASSSQGGTEAFF